This is a list of T cell receptor beta chains from one sample in a study of lymphopenia after photon versus proton radiotherapy. Here immunoSEQ multiplex PCR was the method, and the copy in TCRdb shows in-frame clones only, minus some. The table shows 20,000 to 25,000 clones, with approximately 80% occurring only once. Source: peripheral blood, taken from a patient treated with photon-based radiotherapy. These TCRs come from a man in his forties or fifties with gastric cancer. CDR3s include the opening cysteine and the closing phenylalanine or tryptophan. The D gene is left open where the match is weak. The listing skips clone size in some rows; elsewhere it reads once, few, many or a size class.

j_call	v_call	d_call	clone_size	cdr3_nt	cdr3_aa
TRBJ1-5	TRBV27	TRBD1	NA	TGTGCCAGCAGTGAGACCGGGGACAGGGGAAGCAATCAGCCCCAGCATTTT	CASSETGDRGSNQPQHF
TRBJ1-5	TRBV19	NA	NA	TGTGCCAGTAGTAGGGACCTCAATCAGCCCCAGCATTTT	CASSRDLNQPQHF
TRBJ2-3	TRBV7-2	TRBD2	NA	TGTGCCAGCAGCTTACGGCGGGGGAGTCTAGATACGCAGTATTTT	CASSLRRGSLDTQYF
TRBJ1-6	TRBV10-2	NA	NA	TGCGCCAGCAGTGAGTCTTGGACAGTTAATTCACCCCTCCACTTT	CASSESWTVNSPLHF
TRBJ2-7	TRBV6-5	NA	NA	TGTGCCAGCACCGATATCGGCCATCTCTACGAGCAGTACTTC	CASTDIGHLYEQYF
TRBJ2-6	TRBV28	NA	few	TGTGCCAGCAGTCTAGGGGGTCTCTCTGGGGCCAACGTCCTGACTTTC	CASSLGGLSGANVLTF
TRBJ2-2	TRBV18	NA	NA	TGTGCCAGCGTAAACACCGGGGAGCTGTTTTTT	CASVNTGELFF
TRBJ2-3	TRBV4-1	NA	NA	TGCGCCAGCAGCCAAGGGCTTTCGGCCACAGATACGCAGTATTTT	CASSQGLSATDTQYF
TRBJ1-6	TRBV6-5	TRBD1	few	TGTGCCAGCAGCTTGGACAGGGTTAATTCACCCCTCCACTTT	CASSLDRVNSPLHF
TRBJ2-3	TRBV5-1	NA	NA	TGCGCCAGCAGGGCAGGGGTGAGCACAGATACGCAGTATTTT	CASRAGVSTDTQYF
TRBJ2-4	TRBV27	TRBD1	few	TGTGCCAGCAGTTTAACAGGGGGCTCAGGGGGGATTCAGTACTTC	CASSLTGGSGGIQYF
TRBJ2-3	TRBV7-6	TRBD1	once	TGTGCCAGCAGCCCTAACAGGGGTTTCACAGATACGCAGTATTTT	CASSPNRGFTDTQYF
TRBJ1-1	TRBV5-1	NA	NA	TGCGCCAGCAAAGAACAGCCGAACACTGAAGCTTTCTTT	CASKEQPNTEAFF
TRBJ1-3	TRBV4-1	NA	NA	TGCGCCAGCAGCCACCCCTCGGGCAGGACCGAATCTGGAAACACCATATATTTT	CASSHPSGRTESGNTIYF
TRBJ1-5	TRBV19	NA	NA	TGTGCCAGTTTTACGACGGGACCCCCAGGTGAGCCCCAGCATTTT	CASFTTGPPGEPQHF
TRBJ1-1	TRBV9	TRBD1	few	TGTGCCAGCAGCACAGGGGTGAGGACTGAAGCTTTCTTT	CASSTGVRTEAFF
TRBJ2-1	TRBV7-2	TRBD2	NA	TGTGCCAGCAGCACCAGTCCTAGCGGGGAGCAGTTCTTC	CASSTSPSGEQFF
TRBJ2-4	TRBV2	NA	NA	TGTGCCAGCAGTGAAGTGGGTGCATCGGGGAACATTCAGTACTTC	CASSEVGASGNIQYF
TRBJ1-2	TRBV30	TRBD1	NA	TGTGCCTGGCGCGACAGGGGAGGATATGGCTACACCTTC	CAWRDRGGYGYTF
TRBJ2-7	TRBV5-1	TRBD1	NA	TGCGCCAGCGGCAAAGGGGACAGAACTTACGAGCAGTACTTC	CASGKGDRTYEQYF
TRBJ2-1	TRBV4-1	NA	few	TGCGCCAGCAGCCAAGTCGATCTAGTATATTTCGATGAGCAGTTCTTC	CASSQVDLVYFDEQFF
TRBJ1-5	TRBV4-1	NA	NA	TGCGCCAGCAGCCAAGATTTCGGGTCCATAGGGGGGCCCCAGCATTTT	CASSQDFGSIGGPQHF
TRBJ2-7	TRBV7-2	NA	NA	TGTGCCAGCAGCTTTCGCCCTACTAGCTACGAGCAGTACTTC	CASSFRPTSYEQYF
TRBJ1-2	TRBV7-9	NA	medium-sized	TGTGCCAGCAGCCAACCCCGGGACAACTATGGCTACACCTTC	CASSQPRDNYGYTF
TRBJ1-3	TRBV10-3	NA	NA	TGTGCCACCCACAGTGGAACTGGAAACACCATATATTTT	CATHSGTGNTIYF
TRBJ1-5	TRBV7-2	NA	NA	TGTGCCAGCAGCTTATCTGAGAATCAGCCCCAGCATTTT	CASSLSENQPQHF
TRBJ1-1	TRBV6-6	NA	NA	TGTGCCAGCAGTTCACCGGACACTGAAGCTTTCTTT	CASSSPDTEAFF
TRBJ2-7	TRBV7-9	TRBD1	NA	TGTGCCAGCAGCCCGGACAGGGGAATAGGCTACGAGCAGTACTTC	CASSPDRGIGYEQYF
TRBJ2-7	TRBV30	NA	NA	TGTGCCTGGAGTAACAGGGTCCTCACCTACGAGCAGTACTTC	CAWSNRVLTYEQYF
TRBJ2-3	TRBV5-4	TRBD2	NA	TGTGCCAGCAGCTGGGGCCTAGCGGGGGGCATTACAGATACGCAGTATTTT	CASSWGLAGGITDTQYF
TRBJ1-1	TRBV7-9	TRBD1	few	TGTGCCAGCAGCCCACAGGGGTTCCATGAAGCTTTCTTT	CASSPQGFHEAFF
TRBJ2-7	TRBV7-9	TRBD1	NA	TGTGCCAGCAGCTTAGGGTTGGGACAGGGGGCGGTACGTGACGAGCAGTACTTC	CASSLGLGQGAVRDEQYF
TRBJ1-5	TRBV7-9	TRBD1	NA	TGTGCCAGCAGCCCCGGGACAGGGCCAGATCAGCCCCAGCATTTT	CASSPGTGPDQPQHF
TRBJ1-6	TRBV19	TRBD1	NA	TGTGCCAGTAGCAACAGGGGAGCGAATTCACCCCTCCACTTT	CASSNRGANSPLHF
TRBJ2-6	TRBV10-1	TRBD1	NA	TGCGCCAGCACCAAGACAGGGGTCTGCTCTGGGGCCAACGTCCTGACTTTC	CASTKTGVCSGANVLTF
TRBJ2-3	TRBV7-2	TRBD2	NA	TGTGCCAGCAGCGCCGGTAGCGGGGAGGTAACAGATACGCAGTATTTT	CASSAGSGEVTDTQYF
TRBJ1-2	TRBV2	NA	NA	TGTGCCAGCAGGGCAGGGGATGGCGGCTACACCTTC	CASRAGDGGYTF
TRBJ1-2	TRBV13	TRBD1	NA	TGTGCCAGCAGCTTAAGGACAGGCCTAAACTATGGCTACACCTTC	CASSLRTGLNYGYTF
TRBJ1-4	TRBV6-1	NA	once	TGTGCCAGCAGTGAAAGTAGGGCCAGGCGGAATGAAAAACTGTTTTTT	CASSESRARRNEKLFF
TRBJ1-2	TRBV11-1	NA	NA	TGTGCCAGCAGCATTAAGGATAAGGCTAAGACCTATGGCTACACCTTC	CASSIKDKAKTYGYTF
TRBJ2-7	TRBV5-6	NA	NA	TGTGCCAGCAGCTTGCAGGGTTTCGAGCAGTACTTC	CASSLQGFEQYF
TRBJ2-3	TRBV30	TRBD2	NA	TGTGCCTGGACTGGGGGGGGAACAGATACGCAGTATTTT	CAWTGGGTDTQYF
TRBJ2-3	TRBV5-1	NA	NA	TGCGCCAGCAGCTTGGGGCGGGCAGATACGCAGTATTTT	CASSLGRADTQYF
TRBJ1-1	TRBV5-1	NA	once	TGCGCCAGCAGCCCGGGCAGACCGGACACTGAAGCTTTCTTT	CASSPGRPDTEAFF
TRBJ2-7	TRBV15	NA	NA	TGTGCCACCAGCGATCGAAGAGGGTTAGCCGAAAGCTCCTACGAGCAGTACTTC	CATSDRRGLAESSYEQYF
TRBJ1-1	TRBV11-1	NA	NA	TGTGCCAGCAGCTTAACCCCGGGGGCCACTGAAGCTTTCTTT	CASSLTPGATEAFF
TRBJ1-2	TRBV18	TRBD1	NA	TGTGCCAGCTCACCACAGGGGGCGGCTCCTACGGGCTATGGCTACACCTTC	CASSPQGAAPTGYGYTF
TRBJ1-1	TRBV19	NA	NA	TGTGCCAGTAACGGCATGAACACTGAAGCTTTCTTT	CASNGMNTEAFF
TRBJ1-6	TRBV27	NA	NA	TGTGCCAGCAGTTTTAGACCGGGTTCACCCCTCCACTTT	CASSFRPGSPLHF
TRBJ1-1	TRBV7-4	NA	few	TGTGCCAGCAGCTTAGGTCGGGGCGCTGAAGCTTTCTTT	CASSLGRGAEAFF
TRBJ2-2	TRBV7-6	NA	once	TGTGCCAGCAGCCCCAGGGCGGCCGGGGAGCTGTTTTTT	CASSPRAAGELFF
TRBJ2-3	TRBV30	NA	few	TGTGCCTGGAGTGTTTCATTCGGAGATACGCAGTATTTT	CAWSVSFGDTQYF
TRBJ1-4	TRBV30	NA	NA	TGTGCCTGGAGTGTACGCAGGGAAAAACTGTTTTTT	CAWSVRREKLFF
TRBJ2-7	TRBV7-9	NA	NA	TGTGCCAGCAGCTCCCAGGGGAACGAGCAGTACTTC	CASSSQGNEQYF
TRBJ1-1	TRBV18	TRBD1	NA	TGTGCCAGCTCACCTGGTTCGGACAGGGTATCCGGCACTGAAGCTTTCTTT	CASSPGSDRVSGTEAFF
TRBJ2-1	TRBV4-2	TRBD2	NA	TGTGCCAGCAGCCAAGAGGGGACTAGGGGTGGCAATGAGCAGTTCTTC	CASSQEGTRGGNEQFF
TRBJ1-1	TRBV10-3	NA	few	TGTGCCATCAGTGACCCAAGGGGGGGACGCACTGAAGCTTTCTTT	CAISDPRGGRTEAFF
TRBJ2-7	TRBV9	NA	NA	TGTGCCAGCAGCGGACTTGGGGGCCACGAGCAGTACTTC	CASSGLGGHEQYF
TRBJ2-1	TRBV30	NA	NA	TGTGCCTGGAGTGGCCGGGTCCAGGAGCAGTTCTTC	CAWSGRVQEQFF